The present TCR beta chain was sequenced within a study of T cells after yellow fever vaccination. Study at large: The authors prepared low-cell-number fractions using SMART-Seq v4 Ultra Low Input.

A note on this clonotype: Its antigen is not known.

Study-level results: Reappearance after the booster was observed for most primary-vaccination clones (roughly 96% CD4, over 70% CD8). Clonotype sharing between CD4 and CD8 compartments was small.

The CDR3 totals 14 residues. J was trimmed by 4 bases and V by 3 bases; bases with no gene match: 3. Germline loops: CDR1 MNHEY, CDR2 SMNVEV (reference sequence). MiXCR was run by TCRdb on the 5' RACE reads, yielding one entry per CDR3 protein. The top ten hold 15% to 20% of the sample, which has 300,000 to 350,000 distinct CDR3 sequences, 8% to 9.5% seen once. The chain couples TRBV27 to TRBJ1-5; 7 bases align to TRBD1. This receptor was identified in a man aged 18 to 35 who received the YFV17D yellow fever vaccine. The sample consisted of PBMCs, taken about 49 days after the first yellow fever vaccination. CDR3 loop: CASSFDRVNQPQHF. CDR3 sequence (DNA): TGTGCCAGCAGTTTCGACAGGGTAAATCAGCCCCAGCATTTT.